In its sample, the clone carrying this TCR beta chain was seen a few times. What it binds is unknown. The CDR3 runs 16 residues. V was pared by 2 bases and J by 1 base, with 12 bases between. Per the germline V gene, CDR1 is DFQATT and CDR2 is SNEGSKA (reference sequence). TCRdb independently ran MiXCR on the 5' RACE reads; one entry per CDR3 protein. The sample lists fewer than 600,000 distinct CDR3 sequences; roughly 22% were seen once. The sample belongs to a study of T-cell memory formation after mild COVID-19. Regarding the study as a whole: Chiefly within CM and EM were the contracting CD4+ clones; CD8+ ones were within EMRA.

The rearrangement uses TRBV20-1 and TRBJ1-6, with D possibly matching TRBD1 (6 bases). The receptor was derived from an adult woman who had mild COVID-19 (a few samples of this study predate the infection). Cell type and time point are not known. The sample consisted of PBMCs or a T cell subset sorted from them (not recorded which). This CDR3 is CSARIGQRSYNSPLHF. The CDR3 region has the DNA TGCAGTGCTAGAATCGGACAGAGGTCCTATAATTCACCCCTCCACTTT.